The clone carrying this T cell receptor (beta chain) has a count of ten or more. Other DNA sequences in this sample translate to the same CDR3. Germline V gene lookup returns CDR1 SGHAT and CDR2 FQNNGV. The CDR3 extends over 17 amino acids. Trimming pared 3 bases from V and 1 base from J, leaving 19 bases between. Data came from immunoSEQ multiplex PCR; TCRdb stores just in-frame clones and leaves some out. This sample yields more than 400,000 clones, of which 81% are seen a single time; roughly 12% belongs to the top ten. This entry belongs to a study of shared clonotypes between healthy human individuals. Study in general: Aged 18 to 49, the donors were two women and three men.

Genomic DNA from unsorted samples was obtained from 83 million or so PBMCs (per sample). This rearrangement joins TRBV11-2 to TRBJ2-7, with D perhaps TRBD1 (6 bases). The sequence was collected from a woman aged 40 to 49 in good health. Some clones in this sample may be carry-over from other donors' samples. The sequenced sample was PBMCs. In nucleotides, the CDR3 is TGTGCCAGCAGCTTCACATGGGACACCACCCGATCCTACGAGCAGTACTTC. Translation: CASSFTWDTTRSYEQYF.